This T cell receptor beta chain appears in the sequencing data of a study of identical twins. Whole-study results and caveats: For monozygotic twins, models underestimated out-of-frame TCR alpha sharing.

TCRdb itself ran the 5' RACE reads through MiXCR, one entry per CDR3 protein. The sample consists of approximately 630,000 distinct CDR3 sequences, roughly 7.1% of them appearing once. The donors were all healthy and Caucasian. Turning to this clonotype: Its antigen is currently unknown.

Looked up from germline, CDR1 is MDHEN and CDR2 is SYDVKM. The V end lost 3 bases, the J end lost 0 bases, and 8 bases lay between the germline ends. The CDR3 sequence is 15 residues long. This same sample was also part of a study on yellow fever vaccine responses in identical twins.

The sample was PBMCs. V gene TRBV28 combines with J gene TRBJ2-2, with D unresolved. The TCR was taken from a woman under 30 in good health. The chain's CDR3 is CASSFNAPNTGELFF. CDR3 bases: TGTGCCAGCAGTTTCAACGCGCCGAACACCGGGGAGCTGTTTTTT.